This T cell receptor beta chain was retrieved from a study of spatial heterogeneity in lung cancer. Sample time point: blood at routine non-recurrence follow-up after resection. The germline CDR1 and CDR2 sequences are KGHSH and LQKENI. This CDR3 has 13 residues. Trimming took 2 bases from V and 8 from J, leaving 10 bases between them. TCRdb reprocessed the 5' RACE reads with MiXCR, giving one entry per CDR3 protein. The table shows 43,000 or so distinct CDR3 sequences, with about 10% occurring only once. This clonotype was detected only a few times. The clonotype was recovered from a male donor with early-stage non-small cell lung cancer. Source: PBMCs, taken at follow-up. The genes are TRBV18 and TRBJ2-1, with D perhaps TRBD1 (6 bases). The CDR3 DNA reads TGTGCCAGCTCACCAATGGCAGGGGATGAGCAGTTCTTC. This encodes CASSPMAGDEQFF.